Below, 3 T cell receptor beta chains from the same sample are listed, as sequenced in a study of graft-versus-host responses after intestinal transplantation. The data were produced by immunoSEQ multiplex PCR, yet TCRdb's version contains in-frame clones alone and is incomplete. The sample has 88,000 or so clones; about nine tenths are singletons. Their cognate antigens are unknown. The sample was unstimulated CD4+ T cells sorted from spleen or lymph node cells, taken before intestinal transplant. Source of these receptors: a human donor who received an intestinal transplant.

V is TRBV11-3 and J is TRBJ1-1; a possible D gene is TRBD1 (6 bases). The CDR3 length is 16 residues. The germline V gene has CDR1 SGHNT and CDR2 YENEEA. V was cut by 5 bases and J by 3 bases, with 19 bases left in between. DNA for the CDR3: TGTGCCAGCAGCCACACGGGGGGCAGGTTGTACACTGAAGCTTTCTTT. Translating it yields CASSHTGGRLYTEAFF.

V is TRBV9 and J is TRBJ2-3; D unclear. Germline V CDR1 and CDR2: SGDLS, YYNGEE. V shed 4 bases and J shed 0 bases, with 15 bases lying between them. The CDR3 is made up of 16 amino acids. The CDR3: CASSPAGSTSTDTQYF. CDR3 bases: TGTGCCAGCAGCCCCGCTGGTTCGACTAGCACAGATACGCAGTATTTT.

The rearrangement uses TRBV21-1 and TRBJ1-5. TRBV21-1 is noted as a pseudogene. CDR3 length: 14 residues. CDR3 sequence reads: CASTRRGGHQPQHF. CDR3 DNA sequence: TGTGCCAGCACCCGGCGGGGAGGGCATCAGCCCCAGCATTTT.